The 17 T cell receptor beta chains presented below share a single source sample, sequenced in a study of blood T cell repertoires in COVID-19. Repertoires were generated with immunoSEQ multiplex PCR, while TCRdb's copy carries only in-frame clones and drops some. Altogether about 140,000 clones are present, roughly three quarters being singletons, with the ten largest covering 1.9%. The material sequenced was peripheral blood. The receptors were gathered from a woman aged 55 to 70 with acute or convalescent COVID-19.

The chain joins TRBV5-1 to TRBJ2-5, with D possibly being TRBD2 (5 bases). CDR3 length equals 15 residues. V was cut by 2 bases and J by 5 bases, with 16 bases left in between. Germline values: CDR1 SGHRS, CDR2 YFSETQ. The CDR3 loop is CASSLLGVGSETQYF. The CDR3 DNA reads as TGCGCCAGCAGCTTACTCGGGGTGGGATCGGAGACCCAGTACTTC.

This chain connects TRBV14 to TRBJ1-5; 8 bases match TRBD1. The CDR3 is 18 residues long. Germline CDR1 SGHDN, CDR2 FVKESK. V lost 4 bases and J lost 1; bases outside the gene matches: 12. The CDR3: CASSLGTGGLGSNQPQHF. The CDR3 region has the DNA TGTGCCAGCAGCCTTGGGACAGGAGGGTTGGGGAGCAATCAGCCCCAGCATTTT.

This chain joins TRBV18 and TRBJ1-6, with unresolved D. CDR3 length: 14 residues. The germline V gene encodes CDR1 KGHSH and CDR2 LQKENI. Trimming removed 3 bases from V and 8 bases from J, with 11 bases in between. The CDR3 here is CASSPSPSDSPLHF. DNA for the CDR3: TGTGCCAGCTCACCCTCGCCGTCGGATTCACCCCTCCACTTT.

The chain carries TRBV10-3 and TRBJ2-7, with a possible D match to TRBD2 (6 bases). Germline V gene data show CDR1 as ENHRY and CDR2 as SYGVKD. This CDR3 has 14 residues. V gave up 6 bases and J gave up 0 bases, with 12 bases separating them. The CDR3 bases are TGTGCCATCAGGGACGGGACTTTCTCCTACGAGCAGTACTTC. Translation: CAIRDGTFSYEQYF.

V and J are TRBV20-1 and TRBJ1-2; 9 nucleotides match TRBD1. The V gene's germline CDR1 is DFQATT and CDR2 SNEGSKA (reference sequence). The CDR3 sequence is 11 residues long. With 6 bases clipped from V and 8 bases from J, the junction kept 4 bases outside the gene matches. CDR3 sequence: CSARTGEGYTF. The DNA for the CDR3 is TGCAGTGCCAGGACAGGGGAGGGCTACACCTTC.

The chain links TRBV28 to TRBJ2-5; 7 bases map to TRBD1. V was clipped by 7 bases and J by 1 base; unmatched bases: 6. The germline gives CDR1 MDHEN, CDR2 SYDVKM. There are 14 residues in the CDR3. The DNA of the CDR3 is TGTGCCAGCAAAAGGACAGGCTTCCAAGAGACCCAGTACTTC. Translating gives CASKRTGFQETQYF.

V gene TRBV6-5 combines with J gene TRBJ2-3; D call uncertain. V was shortened by 3 bases and J by 6 bases, with 7 bases between the two germline ends. This CDR3 has 12 amino acids. The V gene's germline CDR1 is MNHEY and CDR2 SVGAGI. CDR3 in DNA: TGTGCCAGCAGTTATTCCAGTGATACGCAGTATTTT. Protein: CASSYSSDTQYF.

V and J are TRBV2 and TRBJ2-3; TRBD1 aligns across 10 bases. Looked up from germline, CDR1 is SNHLY and CDR2 is FYNNEI. The trim removed 10 bases at V and 3 bases at J, leaving 7 bases unmatched. The CDR3 runs to 14 residues. The CDR3 sequence is CAITDRGGTDTQYF. In DNA, the CDR3 is TGTGCCATAACGGACAGGGGGGGGACAGATACGCAGTATTTT.

J is TRBJ2-3 and V is TRBV12-3 or TRBV12-4; unclear D gene. The CDR3 spans 12 residues. Trimming took off 6 bases at V and 7 bases at J, with 11 bases between the two ends. The CDR3 coding sequence is TGTGCCAGCAGCAAAACGCGGAATACGCAGTATTTT. Protein: CASSKTRNTQYF.

Remarks on this clone: The same CDR3 is also encoded by other DNA sequences in this sample. The gene calls are TRBV29-1 and TRBJ2-5; TRBD2 might be the D (5 bases). CDR3 size: 13 residues. Trimming pared 3 bases from V and 5 bases from J, leaving 13 bases between. Germline V gene data show CDR1 as SQVTM and CDR2 as ANQGSEA. CDR3 nucleotides: TGCAGCGTTGACATTTCTAGCTTGGAGACCCAGTACTTC. This codes for CSVDISSLETQYF.

The rearrangement links TRBV6-5 to TRBJ2-7; 13 bases align to TRBD2. Germline assignment: CDR1 MNHEY and CDR2 SVGAGI. The CDR3 loop spans 13 amino acids. The CDR3: CATSGRQLYEQYF. The CDR3 DNA is TGTGCGACTAGCGGGAGGCAATTGTACGAGCAGTACTTC.

CDR3 region: CASSTIRASGGDVAKNIQYF. The CDR3 DNA reads TGTGCCAGTTCCACCATCCGGGCTAGCGGGGGAGACGTAGCCAAAAACATTCAGTACTTC. This sequence joins TRBV19 and TRBJ2-4, with 10 bases matching TRBD2. Germline assignment: CDR1 LNHDA and CDR2 SQIVND (reference sequence). With V trimmed by 8 bases and J by 0 bases, 19 bases remained unmatched. The CDR3 runs to 20 residues.

For this clone: Other DNA sequences in this specimen translate into the identical CDR3. This CDR3 reads CASSLTGGGNEKLFF. Written as DNA, the CDR3 is TGCGCCAGCAGCCTGACAGGGGGAGGAAATGAAAAACTGTTTTTT. The V and J genes are TRBV5-1 and TRBJ1-4; 9 bases are a match to TRBD1. V gave up 4 bases and J gave up 5 bases; unmatched junction bases: 6. Looked up from germline, CDR1 is SGHRS and CDR2 is YFSETQ. There are 15 residues in the CDR3.

The J gene is TRBJ2-7, the V gene TRBV19, with 12 nucleotides matching TRBD2. CDR3 length equals 13 residues. V trimming: 9 bases; J trimming: 6 bases; junction bases outside the gene matches: 6. Per the germline V gene, CDR1 is LNHDA and CDR2 is SQIVND (reference sequence). The DNA of the CDR3 is TGTGCCAGCGGACTAGCGGGATCGGGCGAGCAGTACTTC. It codes for CASGLAGSGEQYF.

V gene TRBV3-1 (or the pseudogene TRBV3-2) combines with J gene TRBJ2-1; 9 bases are a match to TRBD2. The CDR3 is 16 residues long. Trimming cost V 0 bases and J 0 bases; bases outside gene matches: 0. Looked up from germline, CDR1 is LGHDT and CDR2 is YNNKEL (reference sequence). The CDR3 reads CASSQDSGSSYNEQFF. The CDR3 DNA reads as TGTGCCAGCAGCCAAGATAGCGGGAGCTCCTACAATGAGCAGTTCTTC.

This chain joins TRBV5-1 and TRBJ2-5, with TRBD1 as a possible D gene (6 bases). From germline, CDR1 is SGHRS and CDR2 YFSETQ. The CDR3 spans 13 residues. V gave up 5 bases and J gave up 1 base, with 9 bases separating them. CDR3 nucleotide sequence: TGCGCCAGCAGGGGACACCTCCAAGAGACCCAGTACTTC. Its translation is CASRGHLQETQYF. Supplemented by reference TRBV5-1 and TRBJ2-5, the full variable domain reads KAGVTQTPRYLIKTRGQQVTLSCSPISGHRSVSWYQQTPGQGLQFLFEYFSETQRNKGNFPGRFSGRQFSNSRSEMNVSTLELGDSALYLCASRGHLQETQYFGPGTRLLVL.

The chain uses TRBV6-5 and TRBJ2-7; TRBD2 agrees at 7 bases. Germline V CDR1 and CDR2: MNHEY, SVGAGI. This CDR3 is built from 14 residues. J gave up 4 bases and V 11 bases, and 14 bases lay outside the gene matches. The CDR3 sequence: CAGGGAEYPYEQYF. In DNA form, the CDR3 reads TGTGCCGGGGGAGGGGCCGAATACCCATACGAGCAGTACTTC.